These 32 T cell receptor beta chains came from one sample sequenced in a study of blood T cell repertoires in COVID-19. Clones were sequenced by immunoSEQ multiplex PCR, and TCRdb holds only the in-frame ones, with some missing. Of more than 25,000 clones in the sample, more than 65% were seen once. Input material: peripheral blood. The receptors stem from a man aged 50-60 years with active or convalescent COVID-19.

The J gene is TRBJ2-1, the V gene TRBV12-3 or TRBV12-4, with TRBD2 as a possible D gene (6 bases). The V end lost 4 bases, the J end lost 8 bases, and 12 bases lay between the germline ends. CDR3 length: 13 amino acids. The CDR3 DNA is TGTGCCAGCAGTTGGGGAGGCTTCGATGAGCAGTTCTTC. Translating it yields CASSWGGFDEQFF.

This chain uses TRBV10-2 with TRBJ1-1; D is unclear. CDR1 is WSHSY and CDR2 is SAAADI in the germline V gene. V was pared by 3 bases and J by 5 bases, with 10 bases between. CDR3 length: 13 amino acids. The CDR3 bases are TGCGCCAGCAGTGATTCGGGATTTACTGAAGCTTTCTTT. Translating it yields CASSDSGFTEAFF.

J is TRBJ2-3 and V is TRBV20-1; no definite D call. CDR1 and CDR2 from the germline V gene are DFQATT and SNEGSKA (reference sequence). V lost 5 bases and J lost 4, with 7 bases in between. The CDR3 has 11 residues. CDR3 coding DNA: TGCAGTGCTCTTTTTCCAGATACGCAGTATTTT. Translated, it gives CSALFPDTQYF.

The chain joins TRBV2 to TRBJ2-4; 12 nucleotides line up with TRBD1. The V gene end was trimmed by 6 bases and the J gene end by 8 bases; junction bases not matched to a gene: 14. The CDR3 contains 17 residues. Germline CDR1 and CDR2: SNHLY and FYNNEI. The CDR3 spells CASRTGTGGTGVHIQYF. CDR3 nucleotide sequence: TGTGCCAGCAGAACTGGGACAGGGGGCACTGGAGTGCACATTCAGTACTTC.

CDR3 nucleotides: TGTGCCACCAGTCCCCAGGGGATTGCGAGGAATGAGCAGTTCTTC. Protein: CATSPQGIARNEQFF. The gene calls are TRBV24-1 and TRBJ2-1, with D possibly matching TRBD1 (6 bases). The germline CDR1 and CDR2 sequences are KGHDR and SFDVKD. This CDR3 is built from 15 residues. The ends were cut back, 6 bases at V and 7 bases at J, with 18 bases in the middle.

This clone appeared a few times. The chain has TRBV30 and TRBJ1-5, with TRBD1 identical over 7 bases. In germline, CDR1 is GTSNPN, CDR2 SVGIG (reference sequence). With 5 bases clipped from V and 2 bases from J, the junction kept 3 bases outside the gene matches. The CDR3 totals 13 residues. The CDR3: CAWADRGNQPQHF. For the CDR3, the DNA is TGTGCCTGGGCCGACAGGGGCAATCAGCCCCAGCATTTT.

V gene TRBV29-1 combines with J gene TRBJ1-5; D might be TRBD1 (5 bases). V lost 4 bases to trimming and J lost 7 bases, with 17 bases between them. Germline values: CDR1 SQVTM, CDR2 ANQGSEA. This CDR3 comprises 14 residues. The CDR3 sequence is CSVGSAGLGQPQHF. CDR3 in DNA: TGCAGCGTTGGTTCGGCAGGGTTGGGGCAGCCCCAGCATTTT.

This rearrangement joins TRBV30 to TRBJ2-2; D remains ambiguous. Per germline, CDR1 GTSNPN and CDR2 SVGIG (reference sequence). This CDR3 spans 13 amino acids. The V and J ends lost 4 bases and 1 base respectively, with 7 bases between them. CDR3 sequence reads: CAWKTGNTGELFF. Written as DNA, the CDR3 is TGTGCCTGGAAAACGGGGAACACCGGGGAGCTGTTTTTT. Looking up the rest from reference TRBV30 and TRBJ2-2 gives the full variable domain: SQTIHQWPATLVQPVGSPLSLECTVEGTSNPNLYWYRQAAGRGLQLLFYSVGIGQISSEVPQNLSASRPQDRQFILSSKKLLLSDSGFYLCAWKTGNTGELFFGEGSRLTVL.

The rearrangement uses TRBV4-1 and TRBJ2-5; 14 bases agree with TRBD2. The CDR3 sequence is 16 residues long. V lost 4 bases to trimming and J lost 5 bases; unmatched junction nucleotides: 6. Germline CDR1 MGHRA, CDR2 YSYEKL. CDR3 bases: TGCGCCAGCAGCCTCGGGACTAGCGGGAGCCGGGAGACCCAGTACTTC. Its protein is CASSLGTSGSRETQYF.

The chain combines TRBV9 with TRBJ1-6; no definite D call. CDR3 length: 15 residues. CDR1 is SGDLS, CDR2 YYNGEE, per germline. Deletions cut 2 bases from V and 6 bases from J, with 12 bases between. CDR3 coding DNA: TGTGCCAGCAGCGTTTTAGGCGGAGGTAATTCACCCCTCCACTTT. Protein sequence: CASSVLGGGNSPLHF.

The chain carries TRBV20-1 and TRBJ2-7; 10 bases agree with TRBD2. The V and J ends lost 3 bases and 7 bases, in that order; junction bases with no gene match: 12. CDR1 and CDR2 from the germline V gene are DFQATT and SNEGSKA (reference sequence). The CDR3 has 15 residues. The CDR3 region has the DNA TGCAGTGCTAGTCGACGTAGCGGGGGGATAGGGGAGCAGTACTTC. This sequence encodes CSASRRSGGIGEQYF.

This clone has just one count. The rearrangement uses TRBV5-6 and TRBJ2-2; 13 nucleotides match TRBD2. V lost 1 base to trimming and J lost 5 bases; unmatched junction nucleotides: 2. Per the germline V gene, CDR1 is SGHDT and CDR2 is YYEEEE. The CDR3 length is 16 residues. The CDR3 DNA sequence: TGTGCCAGCAGCTTGACACTAGCGGGGGGGACCGGGGAGCTGTTTTTT. Translating it yields CASSLTLAGGTGELFF. The entire variable domain, with the rest obtained from reference TRBV5-6 and TRBJ2-2, is as follows: DAGVTQSPTHLIKTRGQQVTLRCSPKSGHDTVSWYQQALGQGPQFIFQYYEEEERQRGNFPDRFSGHQFPNYSSELNVNALLLGDSALYLCASSLTLAGGTGELFFGEGSRLTVL.

The chain carries TRBV30 and TRBJ1-1; D gene ambiguous. This CDR3 has 13 residues. The germline V gene has CDR1 GTSNPN and CDR2 SVGIG (reference sequence). V dropped 3 bases and J dropped 0 bases, with 8 bases sitting between them. CDR3 region: CAWSEGMNTEAFF. The DNA of the CDR3 is TGTGCCTGGAGCGAGGGCATGAACACTGAAGCTTTCTTT.

The genes are TRBV11-3 and TRBJ2-2, with 9 bases aligning to TRBD2. CDR3 length: 17 residues. Germline CDR1 and CDR2: SGHNT and YENEEA. Unmatched junction bases numbered 12, after V lost 3 bases and J lost 7 bases. CDR3 in amino acids: CASSLEGLAGVFGELFF. The CDR3, as DNA: TGTGCCAGCAGCTTGGAAGGCTTAGCGGGAGTGTTCGGGGAGCTGTTTTTT.

The CDR3 nucleotides are TGTGCCATCAGTGAGTCTCCCGAACGGGACAGGAACTATGGCTACACCTTC. This gives the protein CAISESPERDRNYGYTF. The gene calls are TRBV10-3 and TRBJ1-2; the match to TRBD1 covers 8 bases. Germline V gene lookup returns CDR1 ENHRY and CDR2 SYGVKD. This CDR3 is 17 amino acids long. J lost 2 bases, V lost 0 bases, and 8 bases had no gene match.

In regard to this clone: Relative to the germline gene, one junction end is altered; a read error may explain this. V usage is TRBV15 and J usage is TRBJ2-5; TRBD2 agrees at 13 bases. Germline CDR1 reads LNHNV; CDR2 reads YYDKDF (reference sequence). The length of the CDR3 is 18 residues. CDR3 sequence reads: CAISGGMGLAGTQETQYF. In DNA, the CDR3 is TGTGCCATCAGCGGGGGAATGGGACTAGCGGGGACCCAAGAGACCCAGTACTTC. The full variable domain, rest sourced from reference TRBV15 and TRBJ2-5, is DAMVIQNPRYQVTQFGKPVTLSCSQTLNHNVMYWYQQKSSQAPKLLFHYYDKDFNNEADTPDNFQSRRPNTSFCFLDIRSPGLGDTAMYLCAISGGMGLAGTQETQYFGPGTRLLVL.

The gene calls are TRBV6-2 or TRBV6-3 and TRBJ1-2; D is ambiguous. V lost 5 bases to trimming and J lost 6 bases, with 16 bases between them. This CDR3 spans 14 amino acids. Germline V lookup: CDR1 MNHEY, CDR2 SVGEGT. The CDR3 coding sequence is TGTGCCAGCAGTACACCGGGAGCTTTACATGGCTACACCTTC. Its protein product is CASSTPGALHGYTF.

V and J are TRBV2 and TRBJ1-4; D gene uncertain. From germline, CDR1 is SNHLY and CDR2 FYNNEI. The length of the CDR3 is 12 residues. Trimming took 8 bases from V and 5 from J, leaving 9 bases between them. The CDR3 bases are TGTGCCAGCTCCCGCGGGAATGAAAAACTGTTTTTT. Translating it yields CASSRGNEKLFF.

This clone appeared a few times. The CDR3 coding sequence is TGCGCCAGCAGCTTACTAGCGGGGGAAAACAATGAGCAGTTCTTC. Translation gives CASSLLAGENNEQFF. This chain connects TRBV5-1 to TRBJ2-1; 11 bases match TRBD2. This CDR3 spans 15 amino acids. The trim removed 2 bases at V and 5 bases at J, leaving 3 bases unmatched. Germline V gene data show CDR1 as SGHRS and CDR2 as YFSETQ.

The rearrangement links TRBV2 to TRBJ2-7, with unresolved D. The V end was cut by 4 bases, the J end by 2 bases, with 9 bases between. Germline values: CDR1 SNHLY, CDR2 FYNNEI. The CDR3 extends over 13 amino acids. Here the CDR3 reads CASSGARTYEQYF. For the CDR3, the DNA is TGTGCCAGCAGTGGAGCCAGAACCTACGAGCAGTACTTC.

This clone was seen more than once but under ten times. J is TRBJ2-5 and V is TRBV21-1; TRBD1, as called in the table, went unchecked against the DNA. TRBV21-1 is deemed a pseudogene. CDR3 length: 16 amino acids. CDR3 region: CASSKAGQSAEETQYF. In DNA form, the CDR3 reads TGTGCCAGCAGCAAAGCTGGACAGTCTGCCGAAGAGACCCAGTACTTC.

The chain recombines TRBV28 with TRBJ2-5, with TRBD1 as a possible D gene (5 bases). Looked up from germline, CDR1 is MDHEN and CDR2 is SYDVKM. V was pared by 7 bases and J by 5 bases, with 29 bases between. There are 18 residues in the CDR3. The CDR3: CASTPSLKTESKGETQYF. DNA for the CDR3: TGTGCCAGCACGCCGAGTCTTAAGACAGAGAGCAAAGGGGAGACCCAGTACTTC. Filled out from reference TRBV28 and TRBJ2-5, the complete variable domain reads DVKVTQSSRYLVKRTGEKVFLECVQDMDHENMFWYRQDPGLGLRLIYFSYDVKMKEKGDIPEGYSVSREKKERFSLILESASTNQTSMYLCASTPSLKTESKGETQYFGPGTRLLVL.

This sequence joins TRBV6-5 and TRBJ2-1, with D hard to call. The CDR3 has 15 amino acids. Trimming removed 8 bases at V and 0 bases at J, with 14 bases between. The germline V gene encodes CDR1 MNHEY and CDR2 SVGAGI. In nucleotides, the CDR3 is TGTGCCAGCGTCCCGGTTCGAAGCTCCTACAATGAGCAGTTCTTC. Protein sequence: CASVPVRSSYNEQFF.

The chain recombines TRBV28 with TRBJ1-1; D is undetermined. The length of the CDR3 is 12 residues. Trimming took 7 bases from V and 1 from J, leaving 7 bases between them. Germline-derived CDR1 and CDR2 are MDHEN and SYDVKM. The CDR3 loop reads CASNLKNTEAFF. The CDR3 nucleotides are TGTGCCAGCAACCTAAAGAACACTGAAGCTTTCTTT.

The rearrangement uses TRBV6-5 and TRBJ2-1; TRBD1 aligns across 11 bases. V lost 2 bases and J lost 3; bases outside the gene matches: 0. Germline V gives CDR1 MNHEY, CDR2 SVGAGI. The CDR3 consists of 15 residues. CDR3 residues: CASSYGTGGYNEQFF. The CDR3 coding sequence is TGTGCCAGCAGTTACGGGACAGGGGGCTACAATGAGCAGTTCTTC.

This clone was counted between two and nine times. This chain uses TRBV7-9 with TRBJ1-2; 8 bases fit TRBD1. Per germline, CDR1 SEHNR and CDR2 FQNEAQ (reference sequence). V was pared by 7 bases and J by 8 bases, with 9 bases of the junction left unmatched. The CDR3 runs to 13 residues. Written as DNA, the CDR3 is TGTGCCAGCAAAAGGACAGGGATAGAGGGCTACACCTTC. Translated, it gives CASKRTGIEGYTF.

V gene TRBV7-9 combines with J gene TRBJ2-5, with 7 bases that match TRBD2. The CDR3 contains 16 residues. Germline V gene lookup returns CDR1 SEHNR and CDR2 FQNEAQ (reference sequence). The trim removed 0 bases at V and 2 bases at J, leaving 6 bases unmatched. In DNA form, the CDR3 reads TGTGCCAGCAGCTTAGCGGGGGGGGAGCTTCAAGAGACCCAGTACTTC. Encoded protein: CASSLAGGELQETQYF.

This chain uses TRBV6-2 or TRBV6-3 with TRBJ2-5; D may be TRBD1 (6 bases). V was cut by 4 bases and J by 4 bases, with 10 bases left in between. The germline V gene has CDR1 MNHEY and CDR2 SVGEGT. There are 13 residues in the CDR3. Here the CDR3 reads CASSSWGRETQYF. In DNA, the CDR3 is TGTGCCAGCAGTTCATGGGGGCGAGAGACCCAGTACTTC.

The chain is built from TRBV21-1 and TRBJ1-4. TRBV21-1 is flagged as a pseudogene. This CDR3 comprises 14 residues. The CDR3 DNA follows: TGTGCCAGCAGCAAACGGGAGACTAATGAAAAACTGTTTTTT. Residues: CASSKRETNEKLFF.

The chain uses TRBV7-8 and TRBJ2-3, with D tentatively TRBD2 (5 bases). Germline lookup yields CDR1 SGHVS and CDR2 FQNEAQ. V lost 5 bases and J 4 bases, leaving 10 bases between the germline ends. The CDR3 runs to 13 residues. The DNA for the CDR3 is TGTGCCAGCAGCCCCGCGGGTTCAGATACGCAGTATTTT. This encodes CASSPAGSDTQYF.

In this sample, this clone turned up once. CDR3 in amino acids: CASSEGDGVNQPQHF. CDR3 nucleotides: TGTGCCAGCAGTGAAGGTGACGGGGTCAATCAGCCCCAGCATTTT. This chain links TRBV6-1 with TRBJ1-5; D is unresolved. Germline CDR1 and CDR2: MNHNS and SASEGT. V was shortened by 1 base and J by 3 bases, with 10 bases between the two germline ends. The CDR3 length is 15 residues.

The gene calls are TRBV19 and TRBJ1-3; D ambiguous. CDR1 is LNHDA and CDR2 is SQIVND in the germline V gene (reference sequence). The ends were cut back, 6 bases at V and 7 bases at J, with 22 bases in the middle. This CDR3 has 16 amino acids. CDR3 residues: CASRPLVAVGTNTIYF. CDR3 in DNA: TGTGCCAGTAGACCCCTTGTTGCGGTTGGTACGAACACCATATATTTT.